The source of this T cell receptor beta chain is a study of shared T cell receptors in the human thymus. Repertoires were generated with immunoSEQ multiplex PCR, while TCRdb's copy carries only in-frame clones and drops some. Here the sample spans over 650,000 clones, about 90% being singletons. V dropped 3 bases and J dropped 3 bases, with 21 bases sitting between them. Germline lookup yields CDR1 KGHSH and CDR2 LQKENI. This CDR3 region has 17 residues. These data were also reused for a study on human thymus T cells. That paper notes: Donation came from healthy Finnish infants having corrective surgery for congenital heart defects. Resections obtained during corrective heart surgery supplied the thymus tissue. In thymic and blood repertoires alike, V and J usage looked biased.

This clonotype was obtained from a boy under two years old with a congenital heart defect. Sequencing was done on a sample of thymocytes. V and J are TRBV18 and TRBJ2-7; D might be TRBD2 (5 bases). In nucleotides, the CDR3 is TGTGCCAGCTCACCTGGTGGGGTTGGAGGTTCTAACTACGAGCAGTACTTC. Encoded protein: CASSPGGVGGSNYEQYF.